A selection of T cell receptor beta chains follows, all from one sample in a study of blood T cell repertoires in COVID-19. TCRdb keeps only in-frame clones here, not all; method: immunoSEQ multiplex PCR. This table holds a few hundred thousand clones, more than 75% found once. Material: peripheral blood. These receptors were obtained from a woman aged 25 to 39 who had recovered from COVID-19. Each CDR3 is given with its conserved first and last residue. A D gene is named only where the DNA matches it firmly. Clone size is not always given. Where it is, it says once, few, many or a class for expanded clones.

TRBJ2-1 - TRBV5-1 TRBD2 16 TGCGCCAGCAGCTTCGGACTAGCGGGTACCTACAATGAGCAGTTCTTC CASSFGLAGTYNEQFF
TRBJ2-5 - TRBV5-1 TRBD2 16 TGCGCCAGCAGCTTAGCCCTCCAGCGGGAGTGGGAGACCCAGTACTTC CASSLALQREWETQYF
TRBJ2-1 - TRBV5-6 TRBD2 13 TGTGCCAGCAGCCCTAGCGGGAGCAATGAGCAGTTCTTC CASSPSGSNEQFF
TRBJ2-7 - TRBV29-1 TRBD1 13 TGCAGCGCTTATGGACAGGGCTCCTACGAGCAGTACTTC CSAYGQGSYEQYF
TRBJ2-1 - TRBV6-5 - 15 TGTGCCAGCAGTTGGGGGGAATCTACCTACAATGAGCAGTTCTTC CASSWGESTYNEQFF
TRBJ2-7 once TRBV5-1 TRBD1 15 TGCGCCAGCAGCTTGGGGGACAGGATAACCGGCGAGCAGTACTTC CASSLGDRITGEQYF
TRBJ2-3 - TRBV5-4 - 14 TGTGCCAGCAGCCAAGGGACTAGCACAGATACGCAGTATTTT CASSQGTSTDTQYF
TRBJ2-7 - TRBV7-2 - 14 TGTGCCAGCAGCTTACTGGGCAGTTCCTACGAGCAGTACTTC CASSLLGSSYEQYF
TRBJ1-1 - TRBV7-9 - 16 TGTGCCAGCAGCTTTAAATCCGGCGGGGGGCAGGATGAAGCTTTCTTT CASSFKSGGGQDEAFF
TRBJ2-7 - TRBV6-2/TRBV6-3 TRBD1 15 TGTGCCAGCAGTTACTCGGGGGACAGTTTTTACGAGCAGTACTTC CASSYSGDSFYEQYF
TRBJ2-5 - TRBV7-8 TRBD1 12 TGTGCCAGCAGCGCGGGACAGGAGGACCAGTACTTC CASSAGQEDQYF
TRBJ2-1 - TRBV6-2/TRBV6-3 - 15 TGTGCCAGCAGTTACTCCCATTATGCGGGAACTGAGCAGTTCTTC CASSYSHYAGTEQFF
TRBJ2-3 once TRBV11-2 - 12 TGTGCCAGCAGCCGGACTGGAGATACGCAGTATTTT CASSRTGDTQYF